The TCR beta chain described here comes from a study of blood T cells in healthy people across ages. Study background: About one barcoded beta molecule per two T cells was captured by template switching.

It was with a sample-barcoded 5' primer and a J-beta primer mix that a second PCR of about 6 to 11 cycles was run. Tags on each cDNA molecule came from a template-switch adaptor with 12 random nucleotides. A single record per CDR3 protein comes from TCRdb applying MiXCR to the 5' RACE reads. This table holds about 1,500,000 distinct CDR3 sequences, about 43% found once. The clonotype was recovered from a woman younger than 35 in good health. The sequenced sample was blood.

The CDR3 coding sequence is TGCAGCGTTGTCCGGGGGGCAGAAGGCTCCAATGAGCAGTTCTTC. The encoded protein is CSVVRGAEGSNEQFF. The V gene is TRBV29-1, the J gene TRBJ2-1; possible D gene TRBD2, 7 bases. CDR1 is SQVTM, CDR2 ANQGSEA, per germline. The V and J ends lost 4 bases and 6 bases respectively, with 19 bases between them. CDR3 size: 15 residues.